This note documents a single T cell receptor beta chain sequence. This record belongs to a study of technical replicates of blood from a handful of donors. TCRdb's copy holds only in-frame clones and misses some; the assay was immunoSEQ multiplex PCR. The table records some 85,000 clones, over 90% of them present only once. The CDR3 is 13 amino acids. CDR1 and CDR2 from the germline V gene are SGHRS and YFSETQ. V was clipped by 1 base and J by 6 bases, with 10 bases between them. The source is a human donor in good health. V gene TRBV5-1 combines with J gene TRBJ1-1, with D uncertain. The material sequenced was T cells isolated from PBMCs. The DNA for the CDR3 is TGCGCCAGCAGCTTGAGTGACAATGCTGAAGCTTTCTTT. Protein: CASSLSDNAEAFF.